This is a list of T cell receptor beta chains from one sample in a study of blood T cell repertoires in COVID-19. Here immunoSEQ multiplex PCR was the method, and the copy in TCRdb shows in-frame clones only, minus some. This sample carries about 340,000 clones, approximately 82% of them seen once, and the ten largest clones take roughly 3%. Sequenced: peripheral blood. The receptors here all came from a man younger than 45 with active or convalescent COVID-19. Each CDR3 is given with its conserved first and last residue. The order of the fields is V gene, D gene, clone size, J gene, CDR3 protein, CDR3 DNA. D genes are given only for firm matches. A row's size may be missing; if present it is once, few, many or a size class.

v_call: TRBV24-1; d_call: .; clone_size: .; j_call: TRBJ1-6; cdr3_aa: CATSDPPWRGNSPLHF; cdr3_nt: TGTGCCACCAGTGACCCCCCGTGGAGGGGAAATTCACCCCTCCACTTT
v_call: TRBV5-8; d_call: TRBD1; clone_size: .; j_call: TRBJ1-4; cdr3_aa: CASSFGDRAQGNEKLFF; cdr3_nt: TGTGCCAGCAGCTTCGGCGACAGGGCCCAGGGGAATGAAAAACTGTTTTTT
v_call: TRBV30; d_call: .; clone_size: .; j_call: TRBJ2-5; cdr3_aa: CAWSVNAEGTLYF; cdr3_nt: TGTGCCTGGAGTGTAAATGCGGAGGGGACCTTGTACTTC
v_call: TRBV28; d_call: .; clone_size: once; j_call: TRBJ1-2; cdr3_aa: CASSLYRRGGRATYGYTF; cdr3_nt: TGTGCCAGCAGTTTATATAGGCGGGGAGGGCGTGCGACATATGGCTACACCTTC
v_call: TRBV19; d_call: .; clone_size: .; j_call: TRBJ1-1; cdr3_aa: CASSGAVRPEAFF; cdr3_nt: TGTGCCAGTAGTGGGGCAGTCCGCCCTGAAGCTTTCTTT
v_call: TRBV9; d_call: TRBD2; clone_size: .; j_call: TRBJ2-1; cdr3_aa: CASSVELAGGLNEQFF; cdr3_nt: TGTGCCAGCAGCGTAGAACTAGCGGGGGGACTCAATGAGCAGTTCTTC
v_call: TRBV4-2; d_call: .; clone_size: .; j_call: TRBJ1-2; cdr3_aa: CASSFSQGPASGYTF; cdr3_nt: TGTGCCAGCAGCTTCTCACAGGGTCCCGCGTCCGGCTACACCTTC
v_call: TRBV28; d_call: TRBD1; clone_size: .; j_call: TRBJ1-2; cdr3_aa: CASNPGQGYYGYTF; cdr3_nt: TGTGCCAGCAATCCGGGACAGGGTTATTATGGCTACACCTTC
v_call: TRBV5-1; d_call: .; clone_size: .; j_call: TRBJ2-2; cdr3_aa: CASSLNPGPNTGELFF; cdr3_nt: TGCGCCAGCAGCTTGAATCCAGGGCCGAACACCGGGGAGCTGTTTTTT
v_call: TRBV11-3; d_call: TRBD1; clone_size: .; j_call: TRBJ1-6; cdr3_aa: CASSNDRDSPLHF; cdr3_nt: TGTGCCAGCAGCAACGACAGGGATTCACCCCTCCACTTT
v_call: TRBV4-3; d_call: .; clone_size: .; j_call: TRBJ2-7; cdr3_aa: CASQKELSGTYEQYF; cdr3_nt: TGCGCCAGCCAGAAAGAACTCTCAGGGACCTACGAGCAGTACTTC
v_call: TRBV6-2/TRBV6-3; d_call: TRBD2; clone_size: .; j_call: TRBJ2-1; cdr3_aa: CASSFRLAGALSYNEQFF; cdr3_nt: TGTGCCAGCAGTTTCAGACTAGCGGGGGCCCTCTCCTACAATGAGCAGTTCTTC
v_call: TRBV7-9; d_call: TRBD2; clone_size: .; j_call: TRBJ2-1; cdr3_aa: CASSLGSGLAGDQNEQFF; cdr3_nt: TGTGCCAGCAGCTTAGGTTCCGGACTAGCGGGAGATCAAAATGAGCAGTTCTTC
v_call: TRBV9; d_call: TRBD2; clone_size: .; j_call: TRBJ2-1; cdr3_aa: CASSAVVGGGRSYNEQFF; cdr3_nt: TGTGCCAGCAGCGCGGTGGTGGGCGGGGGGCGCTCCTACAATGAGCAGTTCTTC
v_call: TRBV28; d_call: .; clone_size: .; j_call: TRBJ1-5; cdr3_aa: CASSTTSQASQHF; cdr3_nt: TGTGCCAGCAGCACCACATCTCAGGCCTCCCAGCATTTT
v_call: TRBV7-8; d_call: TRBD1; clone_size: once; j_call: TRBJ1-2; cdr3_aa: CASSLRGLRDRGLLLDYGYTF; cdr3_nt: TGTGCCAGCAGCTTAAGAGGGCTCCGGGACAGGGGGCTGTTGTTGGACTATGGCTACACCTTC
v_call: TRBV4-3; d_call: TRBD1; clone_size: .; j_call: TRBJ1-4; cdr3_aa: CASSPGQGAGGEKLFF; cdr3_nt: TGCGCCAGCAGCCCGGGACAGGGGGCTGGAGGTGAAAAACTGTTTTTT
v_call: TRBV9; d_call: TRBD1; clone_size: .; j_call: TRBJ1-6; cdr3_aa: CASSGQGARGSPLHF; cdr3_nt: TGTGCCAGCAGCGGACAGGGGGCGAGAGGCTCACCCCTCCACTTT
v_call: TRBV9; d_call: .; clone_size: .; j_call: TRBJ1-2; cdr3_aa: CASSVAGREHDGYTF; cdr3_nt: TGTGCCAGCAGCGTGGCAGGGAGGGAGCACGATGGCTACACCTTC
v_call: TRBV11-2; d_call: .; clone_size: .; j_call: TRBJ2-3; cdr3_aa: CASSSLKRKDTQYF; cdr3_nt: TGTGCCAGCAGCTCCTTAAAGAGGAAGGATACGCAGTATTTT
v_call: TRBV19; d_call: TRBD2; clone_size: once; j_call: TRBJ2-7; cdr3_aa: CASREDYRSYEQYF; cdr3_nt: TGTGCCAGTCGGGAGGACTACCGTTCCTACGAGCAGTACTTC
v_call: TRBV4-2; d_call: TRBD1; clone_size: .; j_call: TRBJ2-3; cdr3_aa: CASTKERGQGPDTQYF; cdr3_nt: TGTGCCAGCACCAAAGAGAGGGGACAGGGGCCAGATACGCAGTATTTT
v_call: TRBV6-5; d_call: TRBD2; clone_size: .; j_call: TRBJ2-1; cdr3_aa: CASSPTGTSEGEQFF; cdr3_nt: TGTGCCAGCAGTCCCACCGGGACTAGCGAAGGTGAGCAGTTCTTC
v_call: TRBV18; d_call: .; clone_size: .; j_call: TRBJ1-5; cdr3_aa: CASSRTHANSNQPQHF; cdr3_nt: TGTGCCAGCTCACGGACTCATGCGAATAGCAATCAGCCCCAGCATTTT
v_call: TRBV28; d_call: TRBD1; clone_size: once; j_call: TRBJ2-7; cdr3_aa: CASSLRGLGEQYF; cdr3_nt: TGTGCCAGCAGTTTAAGGGGGCTTGGGGAGCAGTACTTC
v_call: TRBV6-5; d_call: .; clone_size: .; j_call: TRBJ1-3; cdr3_aa: CASSYSAGMVGNTIYF; cdr3_nt: TGTGCCAGCAGTTACTCGGCAGGGATGGTGGGAAACACCATATATTTT
v_call: TRBV30; d_call: TRBD1; clone_size: .; j_call: TRBJ1-2; cdr3_aa: CAWTGTGTSYGYTF; cdr3_nt: TGTGCCTGGACCGGGACAGGTACCTCCTATGGCTACACCTTC
v_call: TRBV6-2/TRBV6-3; d_call: TRBD2; clone_size: .; j_call: TRBJ2-3; cdr3_aa: CASSPGGLVEGTDTQYF; cdr3_nt: TGTGCCAGCAGCCCCGGGGGACTAGTGGAAGGAACAGATACGCAGTATTTT
v_call: TRBV4-3; d_call: TRBD1; clone_size: .; j_call: TRBJ1-1; cdr3_aa: CASSRGTGRVTEAFF; cdr3_nt: TGCGCCAGCAGCCGAGGGACAGGGAGGGTCACTGAAGCTTTCTTT
v_call: TRBV9; d_call: TRBD1; clone_size: .; j_call: TRBJ2-7; cdr3_aa: CASSKTGQGSYEQYF; cdr3_nt: TGTGCCAGCAGCAAAACGGGACAGGGGTCCTACGAGCAGTACTTC